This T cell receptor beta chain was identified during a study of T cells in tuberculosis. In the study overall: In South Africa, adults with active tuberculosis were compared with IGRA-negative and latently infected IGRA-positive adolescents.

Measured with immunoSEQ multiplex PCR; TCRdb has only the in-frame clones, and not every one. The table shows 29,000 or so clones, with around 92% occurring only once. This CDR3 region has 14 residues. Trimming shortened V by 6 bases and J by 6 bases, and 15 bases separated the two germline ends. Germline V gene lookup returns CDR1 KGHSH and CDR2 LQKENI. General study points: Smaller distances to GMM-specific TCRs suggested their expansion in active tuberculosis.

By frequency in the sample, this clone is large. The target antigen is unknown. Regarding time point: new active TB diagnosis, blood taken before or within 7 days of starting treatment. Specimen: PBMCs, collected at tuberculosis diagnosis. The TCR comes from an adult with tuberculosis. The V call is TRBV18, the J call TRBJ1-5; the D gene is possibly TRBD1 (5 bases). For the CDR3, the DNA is TGTGCCAGCTCGCTGAGTGGGGCAGGTCAGCCCCAGCATTTT. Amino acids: CASSLSGAGQPQHF. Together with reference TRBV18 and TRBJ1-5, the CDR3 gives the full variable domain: NAGVMQNPRHLVRRRGQEARLRCSPMKGHSHVYWYRQLPEEGLKFMVYLQKENIIDESGMPKERFSAEFPKEGPSILRIQQVVRGDSAAYFCASSLSGAGQPQHFGDGTRLSIL.